Below are 10 T cell receptor beta chains sequenced from a single sample in a study of early T cells in non-severe SARS-CoV-2 infection. TCRdb re-called the 5' RACE reads through MiXCR, storing one row per CDR3 protein. The data contain about 69,000 distinct CDR3 sequences, roughly 15% of them singletons. Sample: whole blood. These receptors all come from an adult who was a healthcare worker with PCR-confirmed SARS-CoV-2 infection or an uninfected control (not recorded which).

This clonotype was detected ten times or more. The chain links TRBV6-2 or TRBV6-3 to TRBJ2-3, with 8 bases lining up with TRBD2. This CDR3 is built from 17 residues. Per germline, CDR1 MNHEY and CDR2 SVGEGT. Trimming removed 2 bases from V and 3 bases from J; junction bases left unmatched: 10. CDR3: CASSYLSGGRRTDTQYF. The CDR3, as DNA: TGTGCCAGCAGTTACCTAAGCGGGGGAAGACGGACAGATACGCAGTATTTT.

This clonotype came up a few times. J is TRBJ1-4 and V is TRBV28; no clear D gene. Germline V gene data show CDR1 as MDHEN and CDR2 as SYDVKM. The CDR3 is 15 residues long. Trimming stripped 7 bases from V and 5 bases from J, with 17 bases between. CDR3 in amino acids: CASTATGNRNEKLFF. The CDR3 nucleotides read TGTGCCAGCACGGCCACCGGGAACCGCAATGAAAAACTGTTTTTT.

The V call is TRBV9, the J call TRBJ2-1; 9 nucleotides agree with TRBD1. The CDR3 is made up of 15 amino acids. Germline loops: CDR1 SGDLS, CDR2 YYNGEE. Trimming took 3 bases from V and 3 from J; bases not matched to a gene: 4. CDR3 in amino acids: CASSARQGDYNEQFF. The CDR3 DNA reads as TGTGCCAGCAGCGCACGACAGGGGGACTACAATGAGCAGTTCTTC.

The chain is built from TRBV12-3 or TRBV12-4 and TRBJ1-6; D uncertain. The CDR3 totals 15 residues. V lost 1 base, J lost 9 bases, and 13 bases lay in between. CDR3 DNA sequence: TGTGCCAGCAGTTTAGTAGGGTCTGGTGGTTCACCCCTCCACTTT. As protein: CASSLVGSGGSPLHF.

V usage is TRBV18 and J usage is TRBJ2-3; 8 bases line up with TRBD1. The CDR3 sequence is 13 residues long. After removal of 3 bases from V and 7 bases from J, the junction contained 3 bases not matched to a gene. The germline V gene encodes CDR1 KGHSH and CDR2 LQKENI. The CDR3 region is CASSPDRGNTQYF. The CDR3 DNA sequence: TGTGCCAGCTCACCCGACAGGGGCAATACGCAGTATTTT.

This clonotype was found a few times. The CDR3 nucleotides are TGTGCCAGCAGTCGAAGGCAGGGGTCTCAAGAGACCCAGTACTTC. It encodes CASSRRQGSQETQYF. This chain joins TRBV7-2 and TRBJ2-5; D perhaps matches TRBD1 (6 bases). Germline V CDR1 and CDR2: SGHTA, FQGNSA. V was clipped by 6 bases and J by 2 bases, with 16 bases between them. The CDR3 length is 15 residues. The whole variable domain, filled in from reference TRBV7-2 and TRBJ2-5, reads GAGVSQSPSNKVTEKGKDVELRCDPISGHTALYWYRQSLGQGLEFLIYFQGNSAPDKSGLPSDRFSAERTGGSVSTLTIQRTQQEDSAVYLCASSRRQGSQETQYFGPGTRLLVL.

This chain uses TRBV7-2 with TRBJ2-7; D is undetermined. V was shortened by 0 bases and J by 2 bases, with 2 bases between the two germline ends. Germline V CDR1 and CDR2: SGHTA, FQGNSA. This CDR3 spans 12 amino acids. CDR3 DNA sequence: TGTGCCAGCAGCTTAGCCCCCTACGAGCAGTACTTC. It is translated as CASSLAPYEQYF.

This clonotype was recorded a few times. This rearrangement joins TRBV28 to TRBJ2-3; no definite D call. This CDR3 has 16 amino acids. Germline CDR1 reads MDHEN; CDR2 reads SYDVKM. Trimming stripped 5 bases from V and 0 bases from J, with 15 bases between. In DNA form, the CDR3 reads TGTGCCAGCAGTCCCCCCTCTAAAATTAGCACAGATACGCAGTATTTT. Protein product: CASSPPSKISTDTQYF.

This clonotype occurred a few times. V usage is TRBV5-4 and J usage is TRBJ2-6; D unresolved. Per the germline V gene, CDR1 is SGHNT and CDR2 is YYREEE (reference sequence). The CDR3 length is 13 residues. Trimming shortened V by 3 bases and J by 3 bases, and 4 bases separated the two germline ends. CDR3 sequence: CASSSFGANVLTF. The CDR3 region has the DNA TGTGCCAGCAGCTCGTTTGGGGCCAACGTCCTGACTTTC.

The sample holds many counts of this clonotype. The chain couples TRBV10-3 to TRBJ1-4, with TRBD1 matching over 8 bases. Germline loops: CDR1 ENHRY, CDR2 SYGVKD. CDR3 size: 15 residues. The ends lost 3 bases at V and 8 bases at J; junction bases unmatched: 8. DNA for the CDR3: TGTGCCATCAGTGATACCGGACAGGGACAAGAAAAACTGTTTTTT. Translation gives CAISDTGQGQEKLFF.